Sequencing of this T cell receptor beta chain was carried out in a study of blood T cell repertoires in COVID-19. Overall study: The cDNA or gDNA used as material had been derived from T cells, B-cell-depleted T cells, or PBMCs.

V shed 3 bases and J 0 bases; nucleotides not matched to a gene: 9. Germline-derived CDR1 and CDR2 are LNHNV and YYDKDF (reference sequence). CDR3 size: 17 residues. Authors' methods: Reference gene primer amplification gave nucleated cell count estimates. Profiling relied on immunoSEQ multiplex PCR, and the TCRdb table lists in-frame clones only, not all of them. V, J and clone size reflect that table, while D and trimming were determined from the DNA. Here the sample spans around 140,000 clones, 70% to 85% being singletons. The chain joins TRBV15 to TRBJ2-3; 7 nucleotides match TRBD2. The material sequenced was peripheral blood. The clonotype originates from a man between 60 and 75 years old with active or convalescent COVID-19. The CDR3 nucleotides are TGTGCCACCAGCAGTCAATTACTAGCGTTTAGCACAGATACGCAGTATTTT. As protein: CATSSQLLAFSTDTQYF.